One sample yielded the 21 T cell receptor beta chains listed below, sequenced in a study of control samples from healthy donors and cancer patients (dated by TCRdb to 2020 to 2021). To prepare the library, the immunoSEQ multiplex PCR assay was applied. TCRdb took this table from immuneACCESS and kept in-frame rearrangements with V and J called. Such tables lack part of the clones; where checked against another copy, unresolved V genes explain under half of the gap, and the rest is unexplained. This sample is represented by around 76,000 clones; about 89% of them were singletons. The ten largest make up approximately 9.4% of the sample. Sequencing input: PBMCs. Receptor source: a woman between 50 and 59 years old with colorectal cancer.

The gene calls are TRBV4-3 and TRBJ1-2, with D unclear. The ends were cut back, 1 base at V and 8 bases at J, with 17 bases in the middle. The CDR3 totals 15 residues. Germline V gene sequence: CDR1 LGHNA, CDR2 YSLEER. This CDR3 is CASSQGVGFLEGYTF. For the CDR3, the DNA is TGCGCCAGCAGCCAAGGTGTAGGGTTTTTAGAAGGCTACACCTTC.

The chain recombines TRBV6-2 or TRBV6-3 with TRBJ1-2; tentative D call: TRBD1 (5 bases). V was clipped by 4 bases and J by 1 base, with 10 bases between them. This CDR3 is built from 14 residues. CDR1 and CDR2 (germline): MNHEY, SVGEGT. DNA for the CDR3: TGTGCCAGCAGTTTGGGACCGAATAACTATGGCTACACCTTC. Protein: CASSLGPNNYGYTF.

The CDR3 DNA reads as TGTGCCACCAGCAGAGAAAACGGCAGGGCTGCTTTCTTT. This sequence encodes CATSRENGRAAFF. The V gene is TRBV15, the J gene TRBJ1-1; possibly TRBD1 for D (5 bases). The ends were cut back, 0 bases at V and 11 bases at J, with 13 bases in the middle. Per the germline V gene, CDR1 is LNHNV and CDR2 is YYDKDF (reference sequence). The CDR3 has 13 residues.

CDR3 amino acids: CASSRRGSNEQFF. The DNA for the CDR3 is TGTGCCAGCAGCCGCCGGGGCAGCAATGAGCAGTTCTTC. V usage is TRBV7-9 and J usage is TRBJ2-1; D assignment may be TRBD1 or TRBD2 (5 bases each). There are 13 residues in the CDR3. Trimming cost V 5 bases and J 6 bases, with 11 bases left between them. CDR1 is SEHNR, CDR2 FQNEAQ, per germline (reference sequence). The full variable domain, with the rest looked up from reference TRBV7-9 and TRBJ2-1, is DTGVSQNPRHKITKRGQNVTFRCDPISEHNRLYWYRQTLGQGPEFLTYFQNEAQLEKSRLLSDRFSAERPKGSFSTLEIQRTEQGDSAMYLCASSRRGSNEQFFGPGTRLTVL.

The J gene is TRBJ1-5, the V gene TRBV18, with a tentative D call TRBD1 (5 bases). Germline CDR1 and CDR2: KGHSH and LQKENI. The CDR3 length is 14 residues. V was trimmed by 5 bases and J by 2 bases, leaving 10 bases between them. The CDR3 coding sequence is TGTGCCAGCTCAGGGGAAGGGGGCAATCAGCCCCAGCATTTT. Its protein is CASSGEGGNQPQHF.

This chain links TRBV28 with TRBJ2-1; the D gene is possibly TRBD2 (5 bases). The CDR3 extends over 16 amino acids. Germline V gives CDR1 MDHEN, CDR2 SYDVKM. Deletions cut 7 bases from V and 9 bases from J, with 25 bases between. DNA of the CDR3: TGTGCCAGCAACTCCCAGCCGAGGGCCCTGATGGGTGAGCAGTTCTTC. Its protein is CASNSQPRALMGEQFF.

The CDR3 is CASSRGPLDEQYV. The CDR3 DNA is TGTGCCAGCAGCCGAGGACCTCTTGACGAGCAGTACGTC. The genes are TRBV14 and TRBJ2-7, with no clear D. With 4 bases removed from V and 5 bases from J, the gap between germline ends came to 12 bases. The CDR3 contains 13 residues. Germline V gives CDR1 SGHDN, CDR2 FVKESK.

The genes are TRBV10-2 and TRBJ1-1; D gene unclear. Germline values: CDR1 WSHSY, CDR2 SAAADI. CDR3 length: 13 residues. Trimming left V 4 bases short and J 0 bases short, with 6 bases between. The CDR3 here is CASSGPLNTEAFF. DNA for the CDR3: TGCGCCAGCAGTGGACCTCTGAACACTGAAGCTTTCTTT.

The CDR3 is CASRPDWDNEQFF. The CDR3 nucleotides read TGTGCCAGCAGACCGGACTGGGACAATGAGCAGTTCTTC. The rearrangement links TRBV7-2 to TRBJ2-1; weak D call: TRBD2 (5 bases). Trimming shortened V by 6 bases and J by 5 bases, and 11 bases separated the two germline ends. Germline CDR1 is SGHTA and CDR2 is FQGNSA. The length of the CDR3 is 13 residues. The complete variable domain, with remaining parts taken from reference TRBV7-2 and TRBJ2-1, reads GAGVSQSPSNKVTEKGKDVELRCDPISGHTALYWYRQSLGQGLEFLIYFQGNSAPDKSGLPSDRFSAERTGGSVSTLTIQRTQQEDSAVYLCASRPDWDNEQFFGPGTRLTVL.

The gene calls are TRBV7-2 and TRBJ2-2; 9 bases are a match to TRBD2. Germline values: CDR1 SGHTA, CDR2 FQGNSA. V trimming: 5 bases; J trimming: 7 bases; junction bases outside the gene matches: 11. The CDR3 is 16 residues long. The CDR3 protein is CASSPRGAGGGGELFF. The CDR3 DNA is TGTGCCAGCAGCCCCCGGGGAGCGGGGGGCGGCGGGGAGCTGTTTTTT.

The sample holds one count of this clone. The CDR3: CASSERRQRKGYGYTF. CDR3 nucleotide sequence: TGTGCCAGCAGTGAACGGAGACAGCGCAAGGGCTATGGCTACACCTTC. The chain links TRBV6-1 to TRBJ1-2; D possibly corresponds to TRBD1 (5 bases). Per the germline V gene, CDR1 is MNHNS and CDR2 is SASEGT. V was cut by 2 bases and J by 4 bases, with 17 bases left in between. The length of the CDR3 is 16 residues.

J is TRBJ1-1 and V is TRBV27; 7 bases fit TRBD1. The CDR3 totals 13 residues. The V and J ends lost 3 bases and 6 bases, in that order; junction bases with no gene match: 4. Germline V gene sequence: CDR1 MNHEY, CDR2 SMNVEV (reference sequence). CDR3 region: CASSFRGFSEAFF. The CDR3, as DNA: TGTGCCAGCAGTTTCAGGGGGTTTTCTGAAGCTTTCTTT.

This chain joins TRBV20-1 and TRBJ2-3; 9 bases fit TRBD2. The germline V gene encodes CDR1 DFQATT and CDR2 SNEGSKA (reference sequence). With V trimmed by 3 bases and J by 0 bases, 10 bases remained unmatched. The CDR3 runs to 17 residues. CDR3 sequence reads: CSASISRGGMSTDTQYF. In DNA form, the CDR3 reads TGCAGTGCTAGTATTTCGCGGGGGGGTATGAGCACAGATACGCAGTATTTT.

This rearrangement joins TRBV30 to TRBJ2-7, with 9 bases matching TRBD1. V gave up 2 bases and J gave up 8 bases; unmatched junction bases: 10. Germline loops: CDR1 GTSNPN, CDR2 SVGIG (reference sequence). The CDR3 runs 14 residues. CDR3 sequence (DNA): TGTGCCTGGAGTCCCCCCACAGGGGGCGGAAAGCAGTACGTC. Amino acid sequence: CAWSPPTGGGKQYV.

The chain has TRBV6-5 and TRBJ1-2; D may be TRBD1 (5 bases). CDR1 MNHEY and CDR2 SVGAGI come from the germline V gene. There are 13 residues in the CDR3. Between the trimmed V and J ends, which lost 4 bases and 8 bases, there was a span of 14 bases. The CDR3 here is CASSSQGFRGYTF. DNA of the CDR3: TGTGCCAGCAGTTCTCAGGGTTTCCGGGGCTACACCTTC.

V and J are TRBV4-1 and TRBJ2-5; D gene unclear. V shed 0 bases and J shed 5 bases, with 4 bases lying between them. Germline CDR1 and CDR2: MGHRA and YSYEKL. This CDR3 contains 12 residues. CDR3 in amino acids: CASSQEGETQYF. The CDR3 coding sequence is TGCGCCAGCAGCCAAGAAGGGGAGACCCAGTACTTC.

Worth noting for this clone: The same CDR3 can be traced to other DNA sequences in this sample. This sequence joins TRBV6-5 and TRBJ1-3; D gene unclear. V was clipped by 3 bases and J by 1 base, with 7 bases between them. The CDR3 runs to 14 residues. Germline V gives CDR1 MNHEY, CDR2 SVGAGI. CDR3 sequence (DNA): TGTGCCAGCAGTTATGGGGTTTCTGGAAACACCATATATTTT. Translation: CASSYGVSGNTIYF.

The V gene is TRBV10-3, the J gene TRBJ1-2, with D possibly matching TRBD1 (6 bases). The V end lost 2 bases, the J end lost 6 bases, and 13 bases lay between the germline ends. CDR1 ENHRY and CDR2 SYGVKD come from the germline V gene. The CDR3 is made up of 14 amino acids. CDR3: CAISEGGRGNGYTF. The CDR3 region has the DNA TGTGCCATCAGTGAGGGGGGGCGAGGAAATGGCTACACCTTC.

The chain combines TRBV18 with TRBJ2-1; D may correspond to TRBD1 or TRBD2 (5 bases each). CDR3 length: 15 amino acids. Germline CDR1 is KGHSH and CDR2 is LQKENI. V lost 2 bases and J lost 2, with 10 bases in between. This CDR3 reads CASSPSQGAYNEQFF. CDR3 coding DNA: TGTGCCAGCTCACCATCGCAGGGAGCCTACAATGAGCAGTTCTTC. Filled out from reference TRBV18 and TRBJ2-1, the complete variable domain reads NAGVMQNPRHLVRRRGQEARLRCSPMKGHSHVYWYRQLPEEGLKFMVYLQKENIIDESGMPKERFSAEFPKEGPSILRIQQVVRGDSAAYFCASSPSQGAYNEQFFGPGTRLTVL.

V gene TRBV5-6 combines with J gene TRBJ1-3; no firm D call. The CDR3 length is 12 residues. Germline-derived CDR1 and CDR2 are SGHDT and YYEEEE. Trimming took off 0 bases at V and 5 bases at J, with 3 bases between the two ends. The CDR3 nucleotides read TGTGCCAGCAGCTTGGATAGAAACACCATATATTTT. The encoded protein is CASSLDRNTIYF.

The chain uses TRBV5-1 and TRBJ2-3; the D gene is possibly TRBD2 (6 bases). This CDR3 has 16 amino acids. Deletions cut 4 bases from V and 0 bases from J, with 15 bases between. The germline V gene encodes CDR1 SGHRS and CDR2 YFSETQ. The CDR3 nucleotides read TGCGCCAGCAGCCTTTCCCCTGGGGGGAGCACAGATACGCAGTATTTT. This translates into CASSLSPGGSTDTQYF. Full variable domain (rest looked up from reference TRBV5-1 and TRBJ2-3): KAGVTQTPRYLIKTRGQQVTLSCSPISGHRSVSWYQQTPGQGLQFLFEYFSETQRNKGNFPGRFSGRQFSNSRSEMNVSTLELGDSALYLCASSLSPGGSTDTQYFGPGTRLTVL.